What follows describes a single T cell receptor (beta chain). Antigen specificity is unknown. Other nucleotide sequences in the sample specify the same CDR3. Treatment indicated: around 19 received Ad26.COV2.S at low or high dose, single or two shots; 5 received placebo; per-sample allocation not given. Samples were taken on day 63 after the first vaccine or placebo injection. These data are taken from a study of Ad26.COV2.S vaccination and SARS-CoV-2 variants. Study observations and caveats: A substantial breadth of spike-specific CD8+ and CD4+ T cell responses after vaccination has been reported.

The CDR3 spans 14 residues. V was clipped by 4 bases and J by 6 bases; unmatched bases: 3. Germline V gene lookup returns CDR1 LNHDA and CDR2 SQIVND (reference sequence). Clones were read by immunoSEQ multiplex PCR, and TCRdb kept only the in-frame ones, dropping some. The table records around 370,000 clones, about 85% of them present only once. This receptor was taken from a person between 18 and 65 years old who received the Ad26.COV2.S COVID-19 vaccine or a placebo. This rearrangement joins TRBV19 to TRBJ2-2, with 9 bases identical to TRBD2. This sample comprised peripheral blood, obtained in a trial of Ad26.COV2.S vaccine versus placebo. CDR3 residues: CASSSGGASGELFF. The CDR3, as DNA: TGTGCCAGTAGTAGCGGGGGGGCGTCCGGGGAGCTGTTTTTT.